The 18 T cell receptor beta chains given below trace back to one sample, sequenced in a study of PD-L1 blockade in urothelial cancer. The table came from immunoSEQ multiplex PCR; TCRdb's copy has only in-frame clones and leaves some out. Of 35,000 to 40,000 clones in the sample, 82% are singletons; the top ten hold less than 20%. Sequencing was performed on PBMCs, taken around atezolizumab (anti-PD-L1) treatment. These TCRs come from a man in his fifties or sixties with urothelial cancer.

CDR3 amino acids: CASSPGIGQTGTGELFF. CDR3 in DNA: TGTGCCAGCTCACCAGGTATCGGCCAAACGGGCACCGGGGAGCTGTTTTTT. V usage is TRBV18 and J usage is TRBJ2-2; D unclear. CDR3 length: 17 residues. Germline V lookup: CDR1 KGHSH, CDR2 LQKENI. Trimming removed 2 bases at V and 4 bases at J, with 17 bases between. Drawing the rest from reference TRBV18 and TRBJ2-2, the complete variable domain is NAGVMQNPRHLVRRRGQEARLRCSPMKGHSHVYWYRQLPEEGLKFMVYLQKENIIDESGMPKERFSAEFPKEGPSILRIQQVVRGDSAAYFCASSPGIGQTGTGELFFGEGSRLTVL.

The gene calls are TRBV27 and TRBJ1-2; D not resolved. Deletions cut 6 bases from V and 2 bases from J, with 10 bases between. CDR1 is MNHEY and CDR2 is SMNVEV in the germline V gene (reference sequence). This CDR3 spans 13 amino acids. The CDR3 protein is CASSPWANYGYTF. The CDR3 DNA reads TGTGCCAGCAGCCCATGGGCGAACTATGGCTACACCTTC.

The J gene is TRBJ1-1, the V gene TRBV7-9; the D is unclear. Germline CDR1 SEHNR, CDR2 FQNEAQ (reference sequence). There are 13 residues in the CDR3. Trimming took 5 bases from V and 4 from J, leaving 11 bases between them. This CDR3 reads CASSLPAGTEAFF. CDR3 bases: TGTGCCAGCAGCCTGCCCGCGGGCACTGAAGCTTTCTTT.

The chain carries TRBV2 and TRBJ1-3, with 8 bases identical to TRBD1. Germline CDR1 and CDR2: SNHLY and FYNNEI. V was clipped by 4 bases and J by 0 bases; unmatched bases: 11. There are 18 residues in the CDR3. The DNA for the CDR3 is TGTGCCAGCAGTGGGGCAGGGGGCGCTGGAATCTCTGGAAACACCATATATTTT. Translation: CASSGAGGAGISGNTIYF.

The V gene is TRBV5-5, the J gene TRBJ1-6; perhaps TRBD1 as D (5 bases). CDR3 length: 13 amino acids. Germline CDR1 and CDR2: SGHKS and YYEKEE (reference sequence). Trimming pared 2 bases from V and 8 bases from J, leaving 8 bases between. CDR3 sequence reads: CASSLSRDSPLHF. The CDR3 DNA sequence: TGTGCCAGCAGCTTATCCAGGGATTCACCCCTCCACTTT.

This clone was detected only a few times. The chain carries TRBV5-1 and TRBJ2-7; perhaps TRBD2 as D (6 bases). This CDR3 is built from 14 residues. Germline CDR1 SGHRS, CDR2 YFSETQ. Trimming removed 3 bases from V and 3 bases from J, with 13 bases in between. This chain's CDR3 is CASSWGDGYYEQYF. The CDR3 DNA reads TGCGCCAGCAGCTGGGGGGACGGGTACTACGAGCAGTACTTC.

The chain is built from TRBV5-8 and TRBJ2-5, with 11 positions matching TRBD1. CDR1 is SGHTS and CDR2 is YDEGEE in the germline V gene. Germline trimming cut 4 bases from V and 4 bases from J; bases unmatched to any gene: 12. The CDR3 spans 17 residues. In DNA form, the CDR3 reads TGTGCCAGCAGCCCGGGACAGGGGGGTTTGGTGGGAGAGACCCAGTACTTC. Translating it yields CASSPGQGGLVGETQYF.

The CDR3 DNA sequence: TGTGCCAGTAGGGGAAATCAGGGAGGAAATCAGCCCCAGCATTTT. Encoded protein: CASRGNQGGNQPQHF. This rearrangement joins TRBV19 to TRBJ1-5; maybe TRBD1 (5 bases). Germline V gives CDR1 LNHDA, CDR2 SQIVND (reference sequence). This CDR3 comprises 15 residues. Between the trimmed V and J ends, which lost 6 bases and 4 bases, there was a span of 16 bases. The full variable domain, with the rest looked up from reference TRBV19 and TRBJ1-5, is DGGITQSPKYLFRKEGQNVTLSCEQNLNHDAMYWYRQDPGQGLRLIYYSQIVNDFQKGDIAEGYSVSREKKESFPLTVTSAQKNPTAFYLCASRGNQGGNQPQHFGDGTRLSIL.

In this sample, this clone turned up a few times. The V and J genes are TRBV4-1 and TRBJ2-3, with 10 bases identical to TRBD2. Losses at the gene ends were 5 bases for V and 6 bases for J; bases not matched to a gene: 8. The CDR3 totals 15 residues. Germline V gives CDR1 MGHRA, CDR2 YSYEKL. This chain's CDR3 is CASSGLAGERDTQYF. The CDR3 DNA reads TGCGCCAGCAGCGGGCTAGCGGGGGAGCGGGATACGCAGTATTTT.

The CDR3 region is CASSLGFTGEQFF. CDR3 coding DNA: TGTGCCAGCAGCTTGGGATTTACAGGCGAGCAGTTCTTC. The gene calls are TRBV5-8 and TRBJ2-1, with a tentative D call TRBD1 (5 bases). This CDR3 region has 13 residues. V gave up 0 bases and J gave up 10 bases, with 11 bases separating them. The germline V gene encodes CDR1 SGHTS and CDR2 YDEGEE.

This sequence joins TRBV30 and TRBJ2-7, with 7 bases matching TRBD1. J was trimmed by 4 bases and V by 2 bases; bases with no gene match: 5. The germline V gene has CDR1 GTSNPN and CDR2 SVGIG (reference sequence). There are 13 residues in the CDR3. This CDR3 reads CAWSTGVSYEQYF. The CDR3 DNA is TGTGCCTGGAGTACAGGGGTTTCGTACGAGCAGTACTTC.

The chain joins TRBV30 to TRBJ1-4; 9 nucleotides agree with TRBD1. J gave up 7 bases and V 6 bases, and 6 bases lay outside the gene matches. Germline V gives CDR1 GTSNPN, CDR2 SVGIG (reference sequence). The CDR3 length is 13 residues. CDR3 residues: CACLTGGSEKLFF. The CDR3 DNA reads TGTGCCTGCCTGACAGGGGGAAGTGAAAAACTGTTTTTT.

CDR3 sequence reads: CASSLGGDLAQYF. In DNA form, the CDR3 reads TGTGCCAGCAGCTTAGGCGGGGACTTGGCCCAGTACTTC. The rearrangement uses TRBV11-2 and TRBJ2-5; TRBD2 is a possible D gene (6 bases). The CDR3 totals 13 residues. Germline assignment: CDR1 SGHAT and CDR2 FQNNGV. Between the trimmed V and J ends, which lost 1 base and 9 bases, there was a span of 12 bases.

This sequence joins TRBV6-1 and TRBJ1-1; no clear D gene. The CDR3 spans 13 residues. V shed 2 bases and J shed 10 bases, with 14 bases lying between them. Germline CDR1 reads MNHNS; CDR2 reads SASEGT. The CDR3 sequence: CASSELSDAGAFF. The CDR3 nucleotides read TGTGCCAGCAGTGAATTGAGCGACGCTGGAGCTTTCTTT.

This clone was detected only a few times. The rearrangement uses TRBV19 and TRBJ2-5; 8 bases match TRBD2. CDR3 length: 15 amino acids. Per the germline V gene, CDR1 is LNHDA and CDR2 is SQIVND (reference sequence). J lost 2 bases, V lost 6 bases, and 8 bases had no gene match. The DNA of the CDR3 is TGTGCCAGTAGATCGGGTAGCGGGGCACAAGAGACCCAGTACTTC. Translation gives CASRSGSGAQETQYF.

The V call is TRBV5-1, the J call TRBJ2-6; D uncertain. The CDR3 spans 16 residues. Germline-derived CDR1 and CDR2 are SGHRS and YFSETQ. The V end was cut by 2 bases, the J end by 0 bases, with 9 bases between. CDR3 residues: CASSFGPSSGANVLTF. CDR3 coding DNA: TGCGCCAGCAGCTTTGGCCCCAGCTCTGGGGCCAACGTCCTGACTTTC. Supplemented by reference TRBV5-1 and TRBJ2-6, the full variable domain reads KAGVTQTPRYLIKTRGQQVTLSCSPISGHRSVSWYQQTPGQGLQFLFEYFSETQRNKGNFPGRFSGRQFSNSRSEMNVSTLELGDSALYLCASSFGPSSGANVLTFGAGSRLTVL.

This clone was seen once. The chain employs TRBV2 and TRBJ1-1; possible D gene TRBD1, 5 bases. Germline assignment: CDR1 SNHLY and CDR2 FYNNEI. The CDR3 spans 15 residues. Between the trimmed V and J ends, which lost 7 bases and 2 bases, there was a span of 17 bases. The CDR3 DNA follows: TGTGCCAGCATTCGTGTTCCTCAGGGAAACACTGAAGCTTTCTTT. It translates to CASIRVPQGNTEAFF.

V gene TRBV19 combines with J gene TRBJ2-5, with 9 bases that match TRBD2. Germline-derived CDR1 and CDR2 are LNHDA and SQIVND (reference sequence). Trimming took 6 bases from V and 5 from J; bases not matched to a gene: 4. The CDR3 is 13 amino acids. CDR3 sequence reads: CASRPSGAETQYF. The CDR3 bases are TGTGCCAGTAGACCTAGCGGGGCGGAGACCCAGTACTTC.